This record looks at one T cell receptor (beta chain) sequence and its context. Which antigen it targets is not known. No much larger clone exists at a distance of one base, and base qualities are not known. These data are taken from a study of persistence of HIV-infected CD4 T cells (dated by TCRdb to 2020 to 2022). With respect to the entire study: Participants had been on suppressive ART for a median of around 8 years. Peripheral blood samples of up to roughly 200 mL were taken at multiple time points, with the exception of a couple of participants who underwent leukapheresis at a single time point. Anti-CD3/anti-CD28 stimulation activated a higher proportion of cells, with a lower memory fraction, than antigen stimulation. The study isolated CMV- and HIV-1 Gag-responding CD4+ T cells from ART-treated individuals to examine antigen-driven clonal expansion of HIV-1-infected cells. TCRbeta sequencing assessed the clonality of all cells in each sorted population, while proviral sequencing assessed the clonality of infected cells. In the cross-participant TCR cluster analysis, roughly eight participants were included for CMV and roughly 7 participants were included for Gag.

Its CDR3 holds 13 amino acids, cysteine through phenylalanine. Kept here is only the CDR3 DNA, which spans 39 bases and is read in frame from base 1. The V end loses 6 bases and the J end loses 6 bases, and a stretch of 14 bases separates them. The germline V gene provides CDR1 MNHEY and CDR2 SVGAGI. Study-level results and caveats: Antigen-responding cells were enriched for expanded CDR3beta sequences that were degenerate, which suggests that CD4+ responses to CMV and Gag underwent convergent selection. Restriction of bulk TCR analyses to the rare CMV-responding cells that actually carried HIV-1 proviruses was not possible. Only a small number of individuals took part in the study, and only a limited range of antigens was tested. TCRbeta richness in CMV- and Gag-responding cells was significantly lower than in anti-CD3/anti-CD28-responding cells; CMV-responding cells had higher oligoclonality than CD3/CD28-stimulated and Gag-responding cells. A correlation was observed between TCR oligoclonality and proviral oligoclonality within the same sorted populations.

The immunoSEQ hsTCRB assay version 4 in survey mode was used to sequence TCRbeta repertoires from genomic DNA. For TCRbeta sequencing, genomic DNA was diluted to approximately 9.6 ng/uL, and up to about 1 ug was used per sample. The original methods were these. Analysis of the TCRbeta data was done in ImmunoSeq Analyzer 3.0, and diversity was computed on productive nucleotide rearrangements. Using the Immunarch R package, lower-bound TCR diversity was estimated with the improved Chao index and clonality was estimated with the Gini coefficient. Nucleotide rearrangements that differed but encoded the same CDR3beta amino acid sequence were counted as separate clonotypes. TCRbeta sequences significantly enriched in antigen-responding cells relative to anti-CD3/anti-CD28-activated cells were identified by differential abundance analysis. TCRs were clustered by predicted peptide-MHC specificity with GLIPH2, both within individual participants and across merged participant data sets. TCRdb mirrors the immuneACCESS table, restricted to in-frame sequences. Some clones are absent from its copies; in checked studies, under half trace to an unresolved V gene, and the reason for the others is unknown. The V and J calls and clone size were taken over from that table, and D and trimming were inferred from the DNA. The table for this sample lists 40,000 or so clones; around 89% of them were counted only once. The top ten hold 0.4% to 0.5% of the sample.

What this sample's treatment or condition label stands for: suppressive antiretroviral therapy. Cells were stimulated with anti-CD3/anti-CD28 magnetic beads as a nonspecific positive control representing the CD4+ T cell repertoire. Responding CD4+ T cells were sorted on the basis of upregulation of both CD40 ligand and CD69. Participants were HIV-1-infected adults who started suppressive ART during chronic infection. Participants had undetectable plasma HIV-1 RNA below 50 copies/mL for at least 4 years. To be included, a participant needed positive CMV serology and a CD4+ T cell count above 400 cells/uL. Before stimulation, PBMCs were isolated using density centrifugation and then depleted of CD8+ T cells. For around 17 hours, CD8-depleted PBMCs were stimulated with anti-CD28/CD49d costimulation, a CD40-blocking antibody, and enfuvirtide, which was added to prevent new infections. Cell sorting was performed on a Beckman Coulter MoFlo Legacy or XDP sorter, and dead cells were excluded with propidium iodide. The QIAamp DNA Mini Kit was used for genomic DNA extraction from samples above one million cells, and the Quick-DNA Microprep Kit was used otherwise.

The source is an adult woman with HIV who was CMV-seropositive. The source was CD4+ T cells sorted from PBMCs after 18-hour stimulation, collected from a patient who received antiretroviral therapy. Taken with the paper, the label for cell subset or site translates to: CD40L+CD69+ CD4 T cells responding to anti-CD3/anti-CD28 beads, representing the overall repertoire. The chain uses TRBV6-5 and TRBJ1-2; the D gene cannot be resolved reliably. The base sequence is TGTGCCAGCAGCCCACAGTTTCAGGATGGCTACACCTTC. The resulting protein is CASSPQFQDGYTF.